This record looks at one TCR beta chain sequence and its context. Its specificity is not known. Measured with immunoSEQ multiplex PCR; TCRdb has only the in-frame clones, and not every one. The sample contains 200,000 or so clones, 94% of which appear only once. This sample stems from a study of T cell responses to AZD1222 COVID-19 vaccine. Study outcomes and limitations: Distributed over spike, vaccine-associated CD4 TCRs predominated at 160-218 and 743-854. The study sampled repertoires only after the peak T cell response. Nearly half of spike-specific TCRs reportedly go after variant regions that carry no mutations.

Trimming removed 6 bases at V and 0 bases at J, with 11 bases between. Germline assignment: CDR1 ENHRY and CDR2 SYGVKD. This CDR3 contains 15 residues. This TCR derives from an adult in good health. The sample was peripheral blood, taken on day 0 of AZD1222 vaccination. The chain employs TRBV10-3 and TRBJ2-2, with TRBD1 as a possible D gene (5 bases). In DNA, the CDR3 is TGTGCCATCAGGGCAGGGAAGGCGAACACCGGGGAGCTGTTTTTT. The encoded protein is CAIRAGKANTGELFF.